This T cell receptor beta chain was retrieved from a study of neoadjuvant nivolumab and ipilimumab in lung cancer. Study results and limitations: TCR richness and clonality were higher in tumors than adjacent uninvolved lung.

Repertoires were generated with immunoSEQ multiplex PCR, while TCRdb's copy carries only in-frame clones and drops some. Here the sample spans 7,000 to 9,500 clones, approximately 88% being singletons. A note on this clone: Its specificity is not known.

The CDR3 is 12 amino acids. Germline V CDR1 and CDR2: SGDLS, YYNGEE. V was shortened by 0 bases and J by 7 bases, with 8 bases between the two germline ends. This TCR came from an adult with non-small cell lung cancer. Some clones in this sample may be carry-over from other donors' samples. This sample comprised tumor tissue, obtained after neoadjuvant nivolumab, alone or with ipilimumab, at or shortly before surgery. The chain carries TRBV9 and TRBJ2-7; maybe TRBD2 (6 bases). The CDR3 DNA reads TGTGCCAGCAGCGTAGGTGGGGGGGAGCAGTACTTC. This translates into CASSVGGGEQYF.